Listed below are T cell receptor beta chains from one sample, sequenced in a study of blood T cells in healthy people across ages. TCRdb called the 5' RACE reads again in MiXCR, with one record for every CDR3 protein. The sample has around 990,000 distinct CDR3 sequences, roughly 24% seen once. These data were also filed under a second study, of T cells of mothers and their children.

Sequenced material: blood. All receptors derive from a girl aged 2-10 years in good health. The CDR3 runs from the conserved cysteine through the conserved F or W. D genes are given only for firm matches. Expanded clones are given a class, and other clones once, few, many or no size at all.

size	J	V	length	D	CDR3	DNA
few	TRBJ1-4	TRBV11-2	15	.	CASTLNPRTNEKLFF	TGTGCCAGCACCTTAAACCCTCGAACTAATGAAAAACTGTTTTTT
.	TRBJ2-3	TRBV3-1	15	.	CASSQGPYPTDTQYF	TGTGCCAGCAGCCAAGGCCCCTACCCCACAGATACGCAGTATTTT
.	TRBJ1-1	TRBV9	15	.	CASSVEEGLNTEAFF	TGTGCCAGCAGCGTAGAGGAAGGGCTGAACACTGAAGCTTTCTTT
many	TRBJ1-5	TRBV24-1	18	TRBD1	CATGQQGCHLGGLQPQHF	TGTGCCACCGGCCAACAGGGGTGCCACTTAGGCGGATTGCAGCCCCAGCATTTT
.	TRBJ2-1	TRBV6-5	13	.	CASSYSRGDEQFF	TGTGCCAGCAGTTACTCCCGGGGAGATGAGCAGTTCTTC
.	TRBJ2-3	TRBV7-2	13	.	CASSWRGSDTQYF	TGTGCCAGCAGCTGGAGGGGGTCAGATACGCAGTATTTT
.	TRBJ2-3	TRBV12-3/TRBV12-4	15	.	CASSFGAPSTDTQYF	TGTGCCAGCAGTTTCGGGGCTCCGAGCACAGATACGCAGTATTTT
.	TRBJ2-1	TRBV20-1	17	TRBD2	CSASLGGTSGRENEQFF	TGCAGTGCTTCGCTGGGGGGAACTAGCGGGAGGGAGAATGAGCAGTTCTTC
few	TRBJ2-7	TRBV11-2	19	.	CASSFGYSSSAETPYEQYF	TGTGCCAGCAGCTTTGGATACAGTTCCTCAGCGGAGACTCCATACGAGCAGTACTTC
few	TRBJ2-5	TRBV3-1	15	TRBD1	CASSQQGAGGETQYF	TGTGCCAGCAGCCAACAGGGGGCAGGGGGGGAGACCCAGTACTTC
.	TRBJ2-7	TRBV4-2	13	.	CASSQVPPYEQYF	TGTGCCAGCAGCCAAGTACCCCCTTACGAGCAGTACTTC